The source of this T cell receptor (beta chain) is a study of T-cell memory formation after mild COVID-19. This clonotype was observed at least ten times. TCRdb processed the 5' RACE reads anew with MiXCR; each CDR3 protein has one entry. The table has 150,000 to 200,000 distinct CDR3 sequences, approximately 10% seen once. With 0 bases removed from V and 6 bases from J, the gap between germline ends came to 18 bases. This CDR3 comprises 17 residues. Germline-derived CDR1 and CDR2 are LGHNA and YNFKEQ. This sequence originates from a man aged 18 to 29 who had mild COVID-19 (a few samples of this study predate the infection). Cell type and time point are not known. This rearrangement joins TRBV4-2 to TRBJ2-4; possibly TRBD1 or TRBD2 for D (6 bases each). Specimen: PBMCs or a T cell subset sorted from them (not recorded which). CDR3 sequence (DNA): TGTGCCAGCAGCCAAGATCCCAGGCCGGGGGCGGGAAACATTCAGTACTTC. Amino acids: CASSQDPRPGAGNIQYF.